These T cell receptor beta chains were read from a single sample in a study of beta chain features in type 1 diabetes. The repertoire was sequenced with immunoSEQ multiplex PCR; TCRdb's copy has only in-frame clones and lacks some. The sample yields about 330,000 clones, approximately 10% seen once. Sequenced: naive CD4+ T cells from blood. The origin of the receptors is a woman in her 30s in good health. Each CDR3 is given with its conserved first and last residue. The order of the fields is V gene, J gene, clone size, D gene, CDR3 protein, CDR3 DNA. The D gene is left open where the match is weak. Expanded clones get a size class; other rows say once, few or many, or leave the size out.

V: TRBV2; J: TRBJ1-5; size: few; D: TRBD1; CDR3: CASSEQGAGNQPQHF; DNA: TGTGCCAGCAGTGAGCAGGGGGCTGGGAATCAGCCCCAGCATTTT
V: TRBV29-1; J: TRBJ2-7; size: few; D: -; CDR3: CSVVVGRAYEQYF; DNA: TGCAGCGTTGTTGTGGGCAGGGCCTACGAGCAGTACTTC
V: TRBV19; J: TRBJ1-5; size: -; D: -; CDR3: CASRPGSGNQPQHF; DNA: TGTGCCAGTAGGCCAGGCTCGGGCAATCAGCCCCAGCATTTT
V: TRBV15; J: TRBJ2-7; size: few; D: -; CDR3: CATSSQGDYEQYF; DNA: TGTGCCACCAGCAGTCAAGGGGACTACGAGCAGTACTTC
V: TRBV29-1; J: TRBJ2-7; size: -; D: TRBD2; CDR3: CSAHQGSGSSYEQYF; DNA: TGCAGCGCCCACCAGGGGAGCGGGAGCTCCTACGAGCAGTACTTC
V: TRBV5-1; J: TRBJ2-5; size: few; D: -; CDR3: CASSTRQETQYF; DNA: TGCGCCAGCAGCACAAGACAAGAGACCCAGTACTTC
V: TRBV2; J: TRBJ1-1; size: -; D: -; CDR3: CASSEAEGTEAFF; DNA: TGTGCCAGCAGTGAAGCAGAGGGCACTGAAGCTTTCTTT
V: TRBV4-2; J: TRBJ1-1; size: few; D: -; CDR3: CASSQADRMNTEAFF; DNA: TGTGCCAGCAGCCAAGCTGACAGGATGAACACTGAAGCTTTCTTT
V: TRBV4-2; J: TRBJ2-7; size: -; D: -; CDR3: CASRPGGRSYEQYF; DNA: TGTGCCAGCCGCCCGGGGGGCAGGAGCTACGAGCAGTACTTC
V: TRBV19; J: TRBJ1-1; size: few; D: -; CDR3: CASSIVGTANTEAFF; DNA: TGTGCCAGTAGTATTGTGGGCACGGCGAACACTGAAGCTTTCTTT
V: TRBV7-2; J: TRBJ2-1; size: few; D: -; CDR3: CASSLLYQGEQFF; DNA: TGTGCCAGCAGCTTATTATACCAGGGTGAGCAGTTCTTC
V: TRBV30; J: TRBJ1-5; size: -; D: -; CDR3: CAWRKGRDSNQPQHF; DNA: TGTGCCTGGAGGAAGGGGAGGGATAGCAATCAGCCCCAGCATTTT
V: TRBV7-2; J: TRBJ2-3; size: few; D: TRBD1; CDR3: CASSRDRPTDTQYF; DNA: TGTGCCAGCAGCCGGGACAGGCCGACGGATACGCAGTATTTT
V: TRBV28; J: TRBJ2-1; size: few; D: TRBD2; CDR3: CASSSRGLAGGNYNEQFF; DNA: TGTGCCAGCAGCTCTCGGGGACTAGCGGGAGGGAACTACAATGAGCAGTTCTTC